This is a list of T cell receptor beta chains from one sample in a study of T cell clonotyping in hematopoietic cell transplantation. Method: immunoSEQ multiplex PCR; TCRdb's copy keeps in-frame clones and lacks some. The sample shows 55,000 to 70,000 clones, approximately 94% of them seen only once. The sample comprised peripheral blood mononuclear cells. The origin of the receptors is a man in his fifties in good health. Some clones in this sample may be carry-over from other donors' samples. Both conserved end residues are part of each CDR3. The D gene is left open where the match is weak. Not every row has a clone size; where given, it reads once, few, many or a size class.

J: TRBJ2-1
size: .
V: TRBV2
D: TRBD1
DNA: TGTGCCACACAGGGGAGAGGGTACAATGAGCAGTTCTTC
CDR3: CATQGRGYNEQFF

J: TRBJ2-1
size: .
V: TRBV11-2
D: .
DNA: TGTGCCAGCAGCTTAGGCAGGGCGGGACAAGGTGAGCAGTTCTTC
CDR3: CASSLGRAGQGEQFF

J: TRBJ2-5
size: .
V: TRBV2
D: .
DNA: TGTGCCAGCAGTGGACCAGGGATCCCCCAAGAGACCCAGTACTTC
CDR3: CASSGPGIPQETQYF

J: TRBJ2-1
size: .
V: TRBV15
D: .
DNA: TGTGCCACCAGCAGAGGGGCGGGCAAGAATGAGCAGTTCTTC
CDR3: CATSRGAGKNEQFF

J: TRBJ1-4
size: .
V: TRBV6-1
D: TRBD1
DNA: TGTGCCAGCAGTAACAGGGGACCCAATGAAAAACTGTTTTTT
CDR3: CASSNRGPNEKLFF

J: TRBJ2-7
size: .
V: TRBV6-5
D: .
DNA: TGTGCCAGCAGTTACTCCGACAGCCTAGCCTACGAGCAGTACTTC
CDR3: CASSYSDSLAYEQYF

J: TRBJ1-5
size: .
V: TRBV6-1
D: .
DNA: TGTGCCAGCAGTGAAGAGGGATGGAACAATCAGCCCCAGCATTTT
CDR3: CASSEEGWNNQPQHF

J: TRBJ1-4
size: .
V: TRBV5-6
D: TRBD1
DNA: TGTGCCAGCAGCTACGAACAGGGGAGTAATGAAAAACTGTTTTTT
CDR3: CASSYEQGSNEKLFF

J: TRBJ1-5
size: .
V: TRBV4-1
D: .
DNA: TGCGCCAGCAGCCACGTAGACCAGGGGAGCAATCAGCCCCAGCATTTT
CDR3: CASSHVDQGSNQPQHF

J: TRBJ1-1
size: few
V: TRBV6-4
D: TRBD1
DNA: TGTGCCAGCAGCCCGGGACAGGGGGAAGGCACTGAAGCTTTCTTT
CDR3: CASSPGQGEGTEAFF

J: TRBJ1-2
size: .
V: TRBV5-6
D: TRBD1
DNA: TGTGCCAGCAGGCCAACAGGGGACAGCTATGGCTACACCTTC
CDR3: CASRPTGDSYGYTF

J: TRBJ1-1
size: .
V: TRBV7-2
D: .
DNA: TGTGCCAGCAGCCGAGACGACAGAAGCATGAACACTGAAGCTTTCTTT
CDR3: CASSRDDRSMNTEAFF

J: TRBJ2-3
size: .
V: TRBV9
D: .
DNA: TGTGCCAGCAGCGTAGTGGGGACGGGGGAGCAGTATTTT
CDR3: CASSVVGTGEQYF

J: TRBJ2-7
size: .
V: TRBV11-2
D: TRBD1
DNA: TGTGCCAGCAGCTTAGTTTTAGGACAGGGGGCCTACGAGCAGTACTTC
CDR3: CASSLVLGQGAYEQYF

J: TRBJ1-1
size: .
V: TRBV5-6
D: .
DNA: TGTGCCAGCAGCTTGTCAGGCGGTAACACTGAAGCTTTCTTT
CDR3: CASSLSGGNTEAFF

J: TRBJ2-7
size: once
V: TRBV28
D: TRBD1
DNA: TGTGCCAGCCGTTCCGGACAGGGCTACGAGCAGTACTTC
CDR3: CASRSGQGYEQYF

J: TRBJ1-2
size: .
V: TRBV13
D: .
DNA: TGTGCCAGCAGCTTAGAGATAAACTATGGCTACACCTTC
CDR3: CASSLEINYGYTF

J: TRBJ2-7
size: .
V: TRBV4-1
D: TRBD2
DNA: TGCGCCAGCAGCCAACTGCAACCTTTAAGAGCGGGGTCACGGTACGAGCAGTACTTC
CDR3: CASSQLQPLRAGSRYEQYF

J: TRBJ2-1
size: .
V: TRBV30
D: .
DNA: TGTGCCTGGAGTGTATCCCTGGAGTCACAATACAATGAGCAGTTCTTC
CDR3: CAWSVSLESQYNEQFF

J: TRBJ1-5
size: .
V: TRBV6-1
D: TRBD1
DNA: TGTGCCAGCAGTGCTCCGACTTCAGGGGGGACGCAGCCCCAGCATTTT
CDR3: CASSAPTSGGTQPQHF

J: TRBJ1-6
size: .
V: TRBV6-5
D: .
DNA: TGTGCCAGCAGTTATAGCAATTCACCCCTCCACTTT
CDR3: CASSYSNSPLHF

J: TRBJ1-6
size: .
V: TRBV19
D: .
DNA: TGTGCCAGTAAAGGGTCCGGTTCACCCCTCCACTTT
CDR3: CASKGSGSPLHF

J: TRBJ1-1
size: .
V: TRBV29-1
D: .
DNA: TGCAGCGTTGAAGACAGAGGGGTCAGTGAAACTTTCTTT
CDR3: CSVEDRGVSETFF

J: TRBJ1-2
size: .
V: TRBV6-5
D: .
DNA: TGTGCCAGCAGTGCAGGGGACACCCCAAAGAATGGCTACACCTTC
CDR3: CASSAGDTPKNGYTF

J: TRBJ2-3
size: .
V: TRBV6-5
D: TRBD1
DNA: TGTGCCAGCAGTTCATACAGGGGGGATACGCAGTATTTT
CDR3: CASSSYRGDTQYF

J: TRBJ2-5
size: once
V: TRBV7-7
D: TRBD1
DNA: TGTGCCAGCAGCACGCACAGGGGGGAGACCCAGTACTTC
CDR3: CASSTHRGETQYF

J: TRBJ1-1
size: .
V: TRBV6-1
D: .
DNA: TGTGCCAGCAGTAAAGGGGACCACACTGAAGCTTTCTTT
CDR3: CASSKGDHTEAFF

J: TRBJ2-2
size: .
V: TRBV6-1
D: TRBD2
DNA: TGTGCCAGCAGTGATCTTAGCGGGAGAAGCGGGGAGCTGTTTTTT
CDR3: CASSDLSGRSGELFF

J: TRBJ2-1
size: .
V: TRBV7-6
D: .
DNA: TGTGCCAGCGGGACGACTAGTGAGCAGTTCTTC
CDR3: CASGTTSEQFF

J: TRBJ2-7
size: once
V: TRBV4-3
D: .
DNA: TGCGCCAGCAGCCAAGAGAGGGCAACACAGGGGACTACCTACGAGCAGTACTTC
CDR3: CASSQERATQGTTYEQYF